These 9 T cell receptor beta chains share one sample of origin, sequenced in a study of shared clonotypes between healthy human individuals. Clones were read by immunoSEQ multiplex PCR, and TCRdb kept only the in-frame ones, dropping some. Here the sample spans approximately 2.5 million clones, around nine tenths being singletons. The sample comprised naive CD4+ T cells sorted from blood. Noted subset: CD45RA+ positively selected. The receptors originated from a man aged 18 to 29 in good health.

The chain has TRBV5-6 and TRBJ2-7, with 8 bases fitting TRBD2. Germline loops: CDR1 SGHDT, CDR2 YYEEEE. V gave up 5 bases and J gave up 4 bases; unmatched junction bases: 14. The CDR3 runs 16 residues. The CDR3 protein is CASREARAGVQYEQYF. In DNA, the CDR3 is TGTGCCAGCAGAGAGGCAAGAGCGGGAGTACAGTACGAGCAGTACTTC.

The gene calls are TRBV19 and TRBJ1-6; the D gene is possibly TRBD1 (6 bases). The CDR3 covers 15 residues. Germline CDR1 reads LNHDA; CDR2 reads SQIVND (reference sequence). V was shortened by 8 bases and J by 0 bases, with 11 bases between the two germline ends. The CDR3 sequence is CASRGGGSYNSPLHF. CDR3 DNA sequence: TGTGCCAGTCGAGGGGGGGGCTCCTATAATTCACCCCTCCACTTT.

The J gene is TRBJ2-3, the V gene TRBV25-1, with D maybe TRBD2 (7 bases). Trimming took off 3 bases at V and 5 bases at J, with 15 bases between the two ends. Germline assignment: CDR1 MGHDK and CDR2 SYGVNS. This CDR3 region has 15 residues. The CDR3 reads CASSDTGRGGDTQYF. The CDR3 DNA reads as TGTGCCAGCAGTGACACAGGGAGGGGAGGAGATACGCAGTATTTT.

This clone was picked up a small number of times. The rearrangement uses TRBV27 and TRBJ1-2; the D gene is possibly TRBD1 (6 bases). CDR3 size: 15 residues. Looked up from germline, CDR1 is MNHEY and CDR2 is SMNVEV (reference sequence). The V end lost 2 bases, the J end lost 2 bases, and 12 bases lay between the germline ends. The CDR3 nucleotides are TGTGCCAGCAGTTTACGGACAGACTTGAACTATGGCTACACCTTC. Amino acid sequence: CASSLRTDLNYGYTF.

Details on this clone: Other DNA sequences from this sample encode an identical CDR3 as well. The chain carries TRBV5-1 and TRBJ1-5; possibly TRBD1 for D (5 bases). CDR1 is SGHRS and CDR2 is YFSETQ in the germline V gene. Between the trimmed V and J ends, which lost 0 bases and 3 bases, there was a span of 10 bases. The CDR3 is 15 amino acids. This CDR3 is CASSLEGTDNQPQHF. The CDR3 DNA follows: TGCGCCAGCAGCTTGGAAGGGACGGACAATCAGCCCCAGCATTTT.

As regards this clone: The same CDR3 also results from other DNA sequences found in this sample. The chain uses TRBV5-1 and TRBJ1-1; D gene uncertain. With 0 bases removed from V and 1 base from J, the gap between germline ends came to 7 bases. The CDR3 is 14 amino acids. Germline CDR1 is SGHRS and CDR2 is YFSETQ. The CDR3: CASSLAPGNTEAFF. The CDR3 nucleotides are TGCGCCAGCAGCTTGGCCCCCGGGAACACTGAAGCTTTCTTT.

The CDR3 is CASSQRQEFVVDVGNTEAFF. CDR3 bases: TGTGCCAGCAGTCAACGACAGGAATTTGTTGTAGATGTGGGGAACACTGAAGCTTTCTTT. The genes are TRBV27 and TRBJ1-1; TRBD1 is a possible D gene (6 bases). There are 20 residues in the CDR3. Germline-derived CDR1 and CDR2 are MNHEY and SMNVEV (reference sequence). V lost 5 bases, J lost 1 base, and 29 bases lay in between.

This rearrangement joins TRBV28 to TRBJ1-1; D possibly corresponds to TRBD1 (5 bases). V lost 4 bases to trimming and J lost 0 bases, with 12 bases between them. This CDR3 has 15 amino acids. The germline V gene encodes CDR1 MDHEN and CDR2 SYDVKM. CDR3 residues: CASSSPGKLNTEAFF. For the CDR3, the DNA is TGTGCCAGCAGTTCTCCAGGGAAATTGAACACTGAAGCTTTCTTT.

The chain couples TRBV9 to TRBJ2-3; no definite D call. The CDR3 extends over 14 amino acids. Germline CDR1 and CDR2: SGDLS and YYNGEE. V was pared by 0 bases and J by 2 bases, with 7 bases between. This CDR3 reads CASSVGEPTDTQYF. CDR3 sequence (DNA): TGTGCCAGCAGCGTAGGTGAACCCACAGATACGCAGTATTTT.